One sample yielded the 3 T cell receptor beta chains listed below, sequenced in a study of tumor-infiltrating lymphocytes in primary liver carcinoma (dated by TCRdb to between 2016 and 2019). Without any cell sorting, total RNA and DNA were co-extracted from roughly 20-30 mg of bulk tissue using the AllPrep DNA/RNA mini kit. Sequenced using an Illumina HiSeq 2500. TCRbeta-specific cDNA was reverse-transcribed from 500 ng total RNA using a constant-region primer and ProtoScript II reverse transcriptase. Three nested multiplex PCR rounds, following a slightly modified ARM-PCR procedure, were used to build the TCRbeta libraries. Multiplex TRBV1-TRBV30 forward primers and a Cbeta reverse primer were used in the first two PCR rounds, each of which was run for about 10 cycles. Starting from the raw public reads, TCRdb applied fastp trimming at Q25, assembled clones with MiXCR and retained in-frame beta chains. Records with the same CDR3 protein are collapsed into one entry carrying the most frequent genes and DNA. Counted in this sample were 100,000 or so distinct CDR3 sequences; approximately 71% of them appeared once. The top ten clones comprise about 9.2% of the sample.

The material sequenced was liver tumor tissue from sampling region 5. Interpreted using the paper, the cell subset or site label stands for: tumor region T5, tumor centre. Receptors were obtained from a woman aged 55 to 70 with primary liver carcinoma and hepatitis B virus infection.

Note on this clonotype: One end of the junction is discordant with germline, which a read error may explain. The rearrangement links TRBV11-2 to TRBJ2-5; D is tentatively TRBD1 or TRBD2 (5 bases each). The length of the CDR3 is 13 residues. Germline V gene lookup returns CDR1 SGHAT and CDR2 FQNNGV. This CDR3 is CASSLGSKGTQYF. CDR3 bases: TGTGCCAGCAGTTTAGGATCCAAGGGGACCCAGTATTTC. Combining the CDR3 with reference TRBV11-2 and TRBJ2-5 gives the whole variable domain EAGVAQSPRYKIIEKRQSVAFWCNPISGHATLYWYQQILGQGPKLLIQFQNNGVVDDSQLPKDRFSAERLKGVDSTLKIQPAKLEDSAVYLCASSLGSKGTQYFGPGTRLLVL.

The genes are TRBV12-3 or TRBV12-4 and TRBJ1-1; D perhaps matches TRBD1 (5 bases). This CDR3 has 15 amino acids. V was shortened by 9 bases and J by 2 bases, with 19 bases between the two germline ends. CDR3 coding DNA: TGTGCCAGTACTTTAGTTCTTGGGACCAACACTGAAGCTTTCTTT. Protein: CASTLVLGTNTEAFF.

As for this clonotype: Relative to the germline gene, one junction end is altered; a read error may explain this. The chain links TRBV5-1 to TRBJ2-2; D is tentatively TRBD1 or TRBD2 (5 bases each). This CDR3 has 16 amino acids. From germline, CDR1 is SGHRS and CDR2 YFSETQ. The DNA of the CDR3 is TGCGCCATCAGCTTGGGGCATGGTCAGGTTTCCGGGGAGCTGTTTTTC. It specifies CAISLGHGQVSGELFF. Combining the CDR3 with reference TRBV5-1 and TRBJ2-2 gives the whole variable domain KAGVTQTPRYLIKTRGQQVTLSCSPISGHRSVSWYQQTPGQGLQFLFEYFSETQRNKGNFPGRFSGRQFSNSRSEMNVSTLELGDSALYLCAISLGHGQVSGELFFGEGSRLTVL.